This T cell receptor beta chain was observed in a study of OX40 agonist ivuxolimab in advanced cancers. Whole-study context: A male proportion of 82.7% was recorded, with mean age about 60 years and range about 20 to 79.

CDR3 size: 17 residues. CDR1 is SGHDT, CDR2 YYEEEE, per germline. With V trimmed by 2 bases and J by 5 bases, 9 bases remained unmatched. Turning to this clone: The antigen remains undetermined.

Data came from immunoSEQ multiplex PCR; TCRdb stores just in-frame clones and leaves some out. This table has roughly 23,000 clones, over 80% appearing once. Study-wide results and caveats: The investigators did not determine what antigen specificity the expanded peripheral T cells had. At 0.1 to 3.0 mg/kg and by week 6, clonal expansion occurred in CD4+ and CD8+ blood T cells.

The rearrangement uses TRBV5-6 and TRBJ2-1, with 11 bases identical to TRBD2. This clonotype originated in an adult with an advanced solid tumor such as melanoma, head and neck, liver or kidney cancer. Sequences were derived from CD4+ or CD8+ T cells sorted from blood, sampled in a trial of the OX40 agonist ivuxolimab. In DNA form, the CDR3 reads TGTGCCAGCAGCTTTGTACTAGCGGGAGTGGGGGACAATGAGCAGTTCTTC. It specifies CASSFVLAGVGDNEQFF.